The entry that follows covers one T cell receptor beta chain sequence. Other DNA sequences from this sample encode an identical CDR3 as well. The data originate from a study of shared clonotypes between healthy human individuals. The overall study: With ages of 18 to 49, the donors were a couple of women and a few men.

Germline CDR1 is SGDLS and CDR2 is YYNGEE. Trimming shortened V by 0 bases and J by 0 bases, and 3 bases separated the two germline ends. The CDR3 length is 14 residues. It was across several immunoSEQ plates that each subset's genomic DNA was evenly split. TCRdb's table, derived via immunoSEQ multiplex PCR, lists solely in-frame clones and lacks some. The table includes about 1 million clones, around 74% detected once. This receptor was taken from a young man in good health. Sequencing was performed on memory CD4+ T cells sorted from blood. Sample subset: CD45RA-negative fraction. This sequence joins TRBV9 and TRBJ2-2; D remains unclear. The CDR3 DNA is TGTGCCAGCAGCGTAGTACCGAACACCGGGGAGCTGTTTTTT. Residues: CASSVVPNTGELFF.